This T cell receptor beta chain was observed in a study of identifying expanded T cells in peripheral blood. Concerning this clone: The sample carries other DNA sequences with the same CDR3.

The method was immunoSEQ multiplex PCR; TCRdb's version includes in-frame clones alone and lacks a portion of them. The sample comprises 95,000 to 100,000 clones, around 88% of which are singletons, and about 15% rests with the top ten. The sequenced material came from blood. The source of this sequence is a person between 18 and 75 years old in good health.

The CDR3 DNA reads TGTGCCAGCAGCCTGACAGGGGGACAAGAGACCCAGTACTTC. Its protein is CASSLTGGQETQYF. This chain uses TRBV7-9 with TRBJ2-5, with 9 positions matching TRBD1. CDR3 length: 14 amino acids. Germline V CDR1 and CDR2: SEHNR, FQNEAQ (reference sequence). V trimming: 5 bases; J trimming: 2 bases; junction bases outside the gene matches: 3.